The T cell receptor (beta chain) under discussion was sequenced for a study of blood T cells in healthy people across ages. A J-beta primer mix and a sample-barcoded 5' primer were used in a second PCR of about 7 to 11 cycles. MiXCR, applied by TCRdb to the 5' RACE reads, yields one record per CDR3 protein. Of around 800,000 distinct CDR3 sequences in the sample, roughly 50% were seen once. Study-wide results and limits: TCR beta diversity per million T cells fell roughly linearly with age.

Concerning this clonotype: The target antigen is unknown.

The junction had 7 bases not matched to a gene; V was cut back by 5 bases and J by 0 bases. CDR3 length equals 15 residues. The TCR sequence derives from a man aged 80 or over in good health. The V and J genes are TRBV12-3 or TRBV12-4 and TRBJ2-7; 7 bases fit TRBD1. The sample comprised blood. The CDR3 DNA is TGTGCCAGCAGTGTCTCACAGGGGAGCTCCTACGAGCAGTACTTC. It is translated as CASSVSQGSSYEQYF.